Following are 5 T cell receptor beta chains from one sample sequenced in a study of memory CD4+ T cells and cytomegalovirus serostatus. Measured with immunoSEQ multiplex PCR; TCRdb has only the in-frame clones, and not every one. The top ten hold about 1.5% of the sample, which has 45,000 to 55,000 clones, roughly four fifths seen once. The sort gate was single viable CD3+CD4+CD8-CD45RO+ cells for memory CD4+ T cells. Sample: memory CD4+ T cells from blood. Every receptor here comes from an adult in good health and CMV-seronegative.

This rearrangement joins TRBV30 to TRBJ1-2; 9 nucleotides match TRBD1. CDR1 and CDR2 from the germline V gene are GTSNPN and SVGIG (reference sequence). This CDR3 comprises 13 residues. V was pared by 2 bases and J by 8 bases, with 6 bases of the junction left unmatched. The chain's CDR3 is CAWSRDRVRGYTF. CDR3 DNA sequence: TGTGCCTGGAGTAGGGACAGGGTGAGGGGCTACACCTTC.

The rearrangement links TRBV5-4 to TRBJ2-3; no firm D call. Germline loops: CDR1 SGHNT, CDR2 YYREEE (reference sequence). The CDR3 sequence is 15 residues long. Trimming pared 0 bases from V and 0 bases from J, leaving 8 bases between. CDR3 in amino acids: CASSLDGASTDTQYF. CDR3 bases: TGTGCCAGCAGCTTGGATGGAGCTAGCACAGATACGCAGTATTTT.

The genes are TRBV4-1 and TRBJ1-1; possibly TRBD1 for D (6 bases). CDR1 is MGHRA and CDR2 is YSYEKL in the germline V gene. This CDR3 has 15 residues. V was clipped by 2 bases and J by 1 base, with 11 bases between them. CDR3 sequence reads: CASSQLDRENTEAFF. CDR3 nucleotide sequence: TGCGCCAGCAGCCAATTGGACAGAGAGAACACTGAAGCTTTCTTT.

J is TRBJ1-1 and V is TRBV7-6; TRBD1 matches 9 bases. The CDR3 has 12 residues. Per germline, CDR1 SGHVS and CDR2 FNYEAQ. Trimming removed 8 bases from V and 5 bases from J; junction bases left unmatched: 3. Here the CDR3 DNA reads TGTGCCAGCGGGACAGGGCCAACTGAAGCTTTCTTT. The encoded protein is CASGTGPTEAFF.

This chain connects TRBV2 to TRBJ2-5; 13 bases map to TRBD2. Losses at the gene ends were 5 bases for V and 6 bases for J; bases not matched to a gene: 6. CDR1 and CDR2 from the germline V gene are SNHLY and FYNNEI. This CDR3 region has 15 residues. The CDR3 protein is CASSWTSGGSQTQYF. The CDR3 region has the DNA TGTGCCAGCAGTTGGACTAGCGGGGGTTCGCAGACCCAGTACTTC. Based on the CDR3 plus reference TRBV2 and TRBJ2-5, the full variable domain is EPEVTQTPSHQVTQMGQEVILRCVPISNHLYFYWYRQILGQKVEFLVSFYNNEISEKSEIFDDQFSVERPDGSNFTLKIRSTKLEDSAMYFCASSWTSGGSQTQYFGPGTRLLVL.